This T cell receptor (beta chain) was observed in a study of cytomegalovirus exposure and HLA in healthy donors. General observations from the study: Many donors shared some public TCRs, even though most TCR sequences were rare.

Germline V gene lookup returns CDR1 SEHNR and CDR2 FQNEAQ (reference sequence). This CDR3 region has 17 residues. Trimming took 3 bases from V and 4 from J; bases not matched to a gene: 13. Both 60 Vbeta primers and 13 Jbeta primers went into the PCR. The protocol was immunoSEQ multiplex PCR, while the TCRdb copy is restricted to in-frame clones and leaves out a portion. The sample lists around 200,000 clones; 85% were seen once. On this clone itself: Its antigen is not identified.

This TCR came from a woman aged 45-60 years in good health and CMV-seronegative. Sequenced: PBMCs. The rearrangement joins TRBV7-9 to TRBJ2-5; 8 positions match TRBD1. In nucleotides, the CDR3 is TGTGCCAGCAGCTTCGCCAGGGGGCTATTGTCGATAGAGACCCAGTACTTC. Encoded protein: CASSFARGLLSIETQYF.